One sample yielded the 17 T cell receptor beta chains listed below, sequenced in a study of PD-1 blockade in classical Hodgkin lymphoma. The time point was: cycle 4 day 1 (C4D1), after less than 7 weeks of nivolumab. After autologous stem cell transplantation all patients relapsed, and prior brentuximab vedotin exposure differed between cohorts. TCRdb keeps only in-frame clones here, not all; method: immunoSEQ multiplex PCR. The sample records 40,000 to 55,000 clones, approximately 80% being singletons. Sequencing was performed on peripheral blood mononuclear cells (PBMCs), taken before the fourth cycle of nivolumab. The receptors come from a human donor with classical Hodgkin lymphoma.

The chain has TRBV7-2 and TRBJ1-2, with D perhaps TRBD1 (5 bases). This CDR3 is 12 amino acids long. CDR1 and CDR2 from the germline V gene are SGHTA and FQGNSA. Between the trimmed V and J ends, which lost 1 base and 5 bases, there was a span of 5 bases. CDR3 in DNA: TGTGCCAGCAGCTTAGAGGGGTATGGCTACACCTTC. Translation gives CASSLEGYGYTF.

CDR3 in amino acids: CASRETGARNQPQHF. The CDR3 DNA follows: TGTGCCAGCAGAGAAACAGGGGCTAGGAATCAGCCCCAGCATTTT. This rearrangement joins TRBV28 to TRBJ1-5, with TRBD1 matching 7 bases. Germline values: CDR1 MDHEN, CDR2 SYDVKM. The CDR3 has 15 residues. V was clipped by 6 bases and J by 4 bases; unmatched bases: 9.

The chain recombines TRBV9 with TRBJ1-1; D call uncertain. V lost 0 bases and J 2 bases, leaving 8 bases between the germline ends. The CDR3 runs to 14 residues. Germline-derived CDR1 and CDR2 are SGDLS and YYNGEE. Here the CDR3 reads CASSVDWQNTEAFF. CDR3 DNA sequence: TGTGCCAGCAGCGTAGACTGGCAAAACACTGAAGCTTTCTTT.

This clone was found once. This rearrangement joins TRBV5-8 to TRBJ2-1; D is perhaps TRBD1 (6 bases). V was trimmed by 0 bases and J by 10 bases, leaving 8 bases between them. The length of the CDR3 is 12 residues. Germline V gene data show CDR1 as SGHTS and CDR2 as YDEGEE. This CDR3 reads CASSLVQGEQFF. Written as DNA, the CDR3 is TGTGCCAGCAGCTTGGTGCAGGGGGAGCAGTTCTTC. The whole variable domain, remainder taken from reference TRBV5-8 and TRBJ2-1, is EAGVTQSPTHLIKTRGQQATLRCSPISGHTSVYWYQQALGLGLQFLLWYDEGEERNRGNFPPRFSGRQFPNYSSELNVNALELEDSALYLCASSLVQGEQFFGPGTRLTVL.

The J gene is TRBJ2-1, the V gene TRBV5-1; D remains unclear. CDR1 is SGHRS and CDR2 is YFSETQ in the germline V gene. The V end lost 4 bases, the J end lost 6 bases, and 17 bases lay between the germline ends. The CDR3 has 15 residues. The CDR3 coding sequence is TGCGCCAGCAGCAACCTCTCGACAACGGCCAATGAGCAGTTCTTC. As protein: CASSNLSTTANEQFF.

The sample holds one count of this clone. This rearrangement joins TRBV13 to TRBJ2-3; 8 bases fit TRBD2. The CDR3 covers 19 residues. Germline CDR1 and CDR2: PRHDT and FYEKMQ (reference sequence). With V trimmed by 0 bases and J by 0 bases, 11 bases remained unmatched. CDR3 loop: CASSLGGATSGPSTDTQYF. The CDR3 DNA follows: TGTGCCAGCAGCTTAGGAGGGGCAACTAGCGGCCCTAGCACAGATACGCAGTATTTT.

This chain uses TRBV10-3 with TRBJ2-3; 9 bases match TRBD2. Germline trimming cut 2 bases from V and 2 bases from J; bases unmatched to any gene: 8. Germline V gene data show CDR1 as ENHRY and CDR2 as SYGVKD. The CDR3 covers 17 residues. The DNA for the CDR3 is TGTGCCATCAGTGAGCCCACGAGCGGGGGGTTCACAGATACGCAGTATTTT. The encoded protein is CAISEPTSGGFTDTQYF.

The chain combines TRBV7-3 with TRBJ2-2; D is uncertain. Trimming took 2 bases from V and 0 from J, leaving 16 bases between them. The CDR3 covers 18 residues. Germline loops: CDR1 SGHTA, CDR2 FQGTGA. CDR3 in amino acids: CASSLEKVRPSNTGELFF. The DNA for the CDR3 is TGTGCCAGCAGCTTAGAGAAGGTTCGGCCTTCGAACACCGGGGAGCTGTTTTTT.

The rearrangement uses TRBV9 and TRBJ1-1; D not certain. The CDR3 runs to 14 residues. The germline gives CDR1 SGDLS, CDR2 YYNGEE. V was pared by 3 bases and J by 0 bases, with 9 bases between. The CDR3 here is CASSETAMNTEAFF. The CDR3 bases are TGTGCCAGCAGCGAGACGGCGATGAACACTGAAGCTTTCTTT.

V is TRBV30 and J is TRBJ2-6; no clear D gene. Trimming shortened V by 4 bases and J by 5 bases, and 6 bases separated the two germline ends. Per the germline V gene, CDR1 is GTSNPN and CDR2 is SVGIG (reference sequence). This CDR3 comprises 12 residues. CDR3 protein: CAWTARANVLTF. DNA of the CDR3: TGTGCCTGGACCGCGCGGGCCAACGTCCTGACTTTC.

This rearrangement joins TRBV28 to TRBJ1-2; no firm D call. V lost 3 bases and J lost 2, with 4 bases in between. CDR3 length: 12 residues. CDR1 MDHEN and CDR2 SYDVKM come from the germline V gene. CDR3 protein: CASSLKNYGYTF. The DNA of the CDR3 is TGTGCCAGCAGTTTGAAGAACTATGGCTACACCTTC.

This chain links TRBV18 with TRBJ2-1, with TRBD2 identical over 11 bases. CDR3 length equals 21 residues. The J segment lost 10 bases and the V segment lost 3 bases, leaving 26 bases of the junction unmatched. The germline CDR1 and CDR2 sequences are KGHSH and LQKENI. The CDR3 protein is CASSPTSSGTGTSGTLGEQFF. CDR3 coding DNA: TGTGCCAGCTCACCTACCTCTAGCGGAACCGGGACTAGCGGAACCCTAGGGGAGCAGTTCTTC. Full variable domain (remainder filled in from reference TRBV18 and TRBJ2-1): NAGVMQNPRHLVRRRGQEARLRCSPMKGHSHVYWYRQLPEEGLKFMVYLQKENIIDESGMPKERFSAEFPKEGPSILRIQQVVRGDSAAYFCASSPTSSGTGTSGTLGEQFFGPGTRLTVL.

The chain joins TRBV6-5 to TRBJ2-1, with D perhaps matching TRBD2 (5 bases). Germline assignment: CDR1 MNHEY and CDR2 SVGAGI. This CDR3 contains 12 residues. The ends were cut back, 5 bases at V and 5 bases at J, with 7 bases in the middle. In nucleotides, the CDR3 is TGTGCCAGCAGTCTCGGGAACAATGAGCAGTTCTTC. Its translation is CASSLGNNEQFF.

The genes are TRBV19 and TRBJ1-2; TRBD1 matches 11 bases. Germline values: CDR1 LNHDA, CDR2 SQIVND (reference sequence). The junction had 4 bases not matched to a gene; V was cut back by 1 base and J by 3 bases. This CDR3 comprises 16 residues. CDR3 residues: CASSIGGTGGHYGYTF. The CDR3 bases are TGTGCCAGTAGTATAGGGGGGACAGGGGGTCACTATGGCTACACCTTC.

The gene calls are TRBV7-9 and TRBJ2-3; weak D call: TRBD1 (6 bases). V was clipped by 4 bases and J by 2 bases, with 16 bases between them. Germline V lookup: CDR1 SEHNR, CDR2 FQNEAQ (reference sequence). The CDR3 spans 16 residues. For the CDR3, the DNA is TGTGCCAGCAGCTCAGGGGTCCAGGAACACACAGATACGCAGTATTTT. This sequence encodes CASSSGVQEHTDTQYF.

The genes are TRBV30 and TRBJ2-3; the D call may be TRBD1 or TRBD2 (5 bases each). The V gene's germline CDR1 is GTSNPN and CDR2 SVGIG (reference sequence). V lost 5 bases, J lost 0 bases, and 12 bases lay in between. The CDR3 is made up of 14 amino acids. This chain's CDR3 is CAWRGRTSTDTQYF. For the CDR3, the DNA is TGTGCCTGGCGGGGACGGACTAGCACAGATACGCAGTATTTT.

The CDR3 bases are TGTGCCTGGAGTTTTGATACGGGGGTTCATGAGCAGTTCTTC. It codes for CAWSFDTGVHEQFF. J is TRBJ2-1 and V is TRBV30, with TRBD2 as a possible D gene (6 bases). Germline values: CDR1 GTSNPN, CDR2 SVGIG (reference sequence). This CDR3 contains 14 residues. V was trimmed by 2 bases and J by 8 bases, leaving 16 bases between them. The full variable domain, rest sourced from reference TRBV30 and TRBJ2-1, is SQTIHQWPATLVQPVGSPLSLECTVEGTSNPNLYWYRQAAGRGLQLLFYSVGIGQISSEVPQNLSASRPQDRQFILSSKKLLLSDSGFYLCAWSFDTGVHEQFFGPGTRLTVL.